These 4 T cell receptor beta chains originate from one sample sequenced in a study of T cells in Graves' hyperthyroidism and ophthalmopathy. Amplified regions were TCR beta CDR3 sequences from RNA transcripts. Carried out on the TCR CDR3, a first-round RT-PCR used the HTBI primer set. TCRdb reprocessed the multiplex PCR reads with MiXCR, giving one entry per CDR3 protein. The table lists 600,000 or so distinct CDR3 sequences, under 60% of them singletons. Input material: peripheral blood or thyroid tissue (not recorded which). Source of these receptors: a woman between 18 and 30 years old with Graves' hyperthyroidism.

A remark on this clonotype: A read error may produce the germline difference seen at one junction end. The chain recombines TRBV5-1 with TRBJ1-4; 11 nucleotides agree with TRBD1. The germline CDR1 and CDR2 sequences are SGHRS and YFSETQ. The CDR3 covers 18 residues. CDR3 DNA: TGTGCCAGCAGCTTATCGTTACCAGGGACAGGGGGTAATGAAAAACTGTTTTTT. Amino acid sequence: CASSLSLPGTGGNEKLFF.

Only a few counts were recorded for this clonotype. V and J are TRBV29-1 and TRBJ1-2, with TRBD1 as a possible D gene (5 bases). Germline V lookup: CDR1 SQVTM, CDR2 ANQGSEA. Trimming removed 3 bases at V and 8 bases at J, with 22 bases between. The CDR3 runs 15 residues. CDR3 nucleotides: TGCAGCGTTGACGATTGGACTGGGGCTAGCATGGGCTACACCTTC. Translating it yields CSVDDWTGASMGYTF.

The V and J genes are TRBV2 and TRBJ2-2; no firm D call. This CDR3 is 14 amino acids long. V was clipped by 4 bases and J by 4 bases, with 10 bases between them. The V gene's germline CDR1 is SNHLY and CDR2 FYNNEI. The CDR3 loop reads CASSGYGPTGELFF. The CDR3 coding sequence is TGTGCCAGCAGTGGCTACGGACCCACCGGGGAGCTGTTTTTT. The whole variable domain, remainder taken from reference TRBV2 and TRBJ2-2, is EPEVTQTPSHQVTQMGQEVILRCVPISNHLYFYWYRQILGQKVEFLVSFYNNEISEKSEIFDDQFSVERPDGSNFTLKIRSTKLEDSAMYFCASSGYGPTGELFFGEGSRLTVL.

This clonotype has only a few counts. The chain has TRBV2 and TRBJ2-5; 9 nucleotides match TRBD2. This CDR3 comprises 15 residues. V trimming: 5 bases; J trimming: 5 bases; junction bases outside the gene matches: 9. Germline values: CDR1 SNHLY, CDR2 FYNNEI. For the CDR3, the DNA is TGTGCCAGCAGTTTGCTAGCGGGGCTCGGGGAGACCCAGTACTTC. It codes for CASSLLAGLGETQYF.